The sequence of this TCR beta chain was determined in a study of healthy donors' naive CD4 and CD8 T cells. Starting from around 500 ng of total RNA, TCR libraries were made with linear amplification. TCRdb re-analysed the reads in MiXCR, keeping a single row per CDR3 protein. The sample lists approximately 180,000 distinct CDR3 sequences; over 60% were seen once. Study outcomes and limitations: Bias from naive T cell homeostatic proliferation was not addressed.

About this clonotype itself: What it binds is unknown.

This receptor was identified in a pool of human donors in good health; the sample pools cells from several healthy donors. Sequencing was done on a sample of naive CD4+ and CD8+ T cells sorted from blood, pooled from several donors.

CDR3 DNA: TGCAGCGTTGAACTAGCGGGCTACGAGCAGTACTTC. This translates into CSVELAGYEQYF. The chain links TRBV29-1 to TRBJ2-7; TRBD2 aligns across 8 bases. Germline V gives CDR1 SQVTM, CDR2 ANQGSEA. V shed 2 bases and J 3 bases; nucleotides not matched to a gene: 0. The CDR3 loop spans 12 amino acids.